This T cell receptor (beta chain) was identified during a study of identical twins (TCRdb year 2016). A note on the overall study: To test whether fetal clonotypes persist, this study deep-sequenced TCR alpha and beta repertoires from monozygotic twins, from unrelated adults of various ages, and from cord blood. Replicate twin experiments were performed at different times using different library preparation protocols to rule out contamination.

Only healthy Caucasian donors were included. The twin cohort comprised three pairs of female monozygotic twins, all aged roughly 18 to 30 years. RNA for TCR libraries was isolated from peripheral blood mononuclear cells. In the case of this clonotype: Its antigen is unknown. No much larger clone is present one base from it, and per-base qualities are unavailable.

The CDR3 runs 15 residues from the cysteine to the phenylalanine. Only the CDR3 DNA is retained, 45 bases long and in frame from the first base. Trimming takes 1 base from V and 5 bases from J, and the germline ends sit 13 bases apart. Via the germline V gene, CDR1 is SGHDT and CDR2 YYEEEE. Library preparation used 5' RACE. Sequencing was carried out with an Illumina HiSeq 2000. Template switching added a universal primer binding site, and the final cDNA carried a unique molecular identifier that allowed TCR cDNA molecules to be counted accurately. Specific primers in the conserved constant-segment region were used to synthesize first-strand cDNA for the TCR alpha and beta chains. To control for contamination, every cDNA library was double barcoded, receiving both a SMART-Mk sample barcode and Illumina barcodes. TruSeq adapter sequences, together with Illumina sample barcodes, were added in two successive PCR steps. TCR alpha and beta cDNA libraries were sequenced on the Illumina HiSeq platform with custom primers. From the authors' description of their analysis: Unique molecular identifiers were extracted from raw reads with MiGEC, and CDR3 positions were determined with MiXCR. For each individual, recombination models were inferred using an EM algorithm with the repgenHMM and IGoR tools. Shared clonotypes were analyzed with the tcR package in R, and sharing was normalized by the product of cloneset sizes. Out-of-frame nonproductive sequences were analyzed to study raw recombination free of thymic and clonal selection effects. Using fastp trimming at Q25 and MiXCR clonotype assembly, TCRdb reanalyzed the public sequencing data and kept in-frame beta chains. When rows share a CDR3 protein, they turn into one entry using the most common DNA and genes. In this record, the V and J calls reflect TCRdb's handling and not the investigators' own analysis. For this sample there are under 900,000 distinct CDR3 sequences; 10% to 15% appear just once. In total, the top ten clones hold around 1.5% of the sample.

Beyond this particular receptor, the publication reports: A weaker excess of twin sharing was found in beta out-of-frame sequences because the signal-to-noise ratio was lowered by fewer shared sequences. Compared with coincidental sharing between unrelated individuals, out-of-frame TCR alpha sequences shared between twins had an excess of sequences with low generation probability. Zero-insertion analyses could be partly confounded by invariant T cells such as MAIT and iNKT, though diverse VJ usage argued against such confounding for most clonotypes. Because the same donors could not be followed over many years, the conclusions depended on cross-sectional statistical analysis. Recombination models systematically underestimated out-of-frame TCR alpha sharing in monozygotic twins but agreed with sharing between unrelated individuals. Fewer insertions were carried by abundant cord blood beta clonotypes, a similar but weaker trend appeared in young adult naive repertoires, and no such trend appeared in memory repertoires.

These same data were also listed under a study on yellow fever vaccine responses in identical twins. As the second study states: According to the authors, in identical twins the way T cells responded to vaccination appeared partly convergent and partly personalized. The study precisely tracked vaccine-responding T cell clones in identical twins.

The chain uses TRBV5-6 and TRBJ2-1; TRBD2 is possibly the D segment (5 matching bases). The sequence came from a woman between 18 and 29 years old in good health. Sequencing was done on a sample of PBMCs. The CDR3 is CASSLLVLADNEQFF. In nucleotides, the sequence is TGTGCCAGCAGCTTGTTGGTTCTAGCCGACAATGAGCAGTTCTTC. When the CDR3 is completed using the reference TRBV5-6 and TRBJ2-1 genes on either side, the full variable domain is DAGVTQSPTHLIKTRGQQVTLRCSPKSGHDTVSWYQQALGQGPQFIFQYYEEEERQRGNFPDRFSGHQFPNYSSELNVNALLLGDSALYLCASSLLVLADNEQFFGPGTRLTVL.